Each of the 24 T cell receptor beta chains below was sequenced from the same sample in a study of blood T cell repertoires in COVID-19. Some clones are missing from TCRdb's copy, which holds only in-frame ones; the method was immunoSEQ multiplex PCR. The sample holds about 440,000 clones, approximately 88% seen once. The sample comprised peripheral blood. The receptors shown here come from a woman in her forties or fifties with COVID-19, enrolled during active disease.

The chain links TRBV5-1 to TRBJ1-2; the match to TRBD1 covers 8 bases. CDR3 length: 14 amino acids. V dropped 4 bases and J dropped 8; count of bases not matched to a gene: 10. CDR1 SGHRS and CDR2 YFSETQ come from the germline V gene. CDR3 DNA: TGCGCCAGCAGCCCTGGACAGGGTGGTGGAGGCTACACCTTC. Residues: CASSPGQGGGGYTF. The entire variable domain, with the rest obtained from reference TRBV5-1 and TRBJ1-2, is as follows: KAGVTQTPRYLIKTRGQQVTLSCSPISGHRSVSWYQQTPGQGLQFLFEYFSETQRNKGNFPGRFSGRQFSNSRSEMNVSTLELGDSALYLCASSPGQGGGGYTFGSGTRLTVV.

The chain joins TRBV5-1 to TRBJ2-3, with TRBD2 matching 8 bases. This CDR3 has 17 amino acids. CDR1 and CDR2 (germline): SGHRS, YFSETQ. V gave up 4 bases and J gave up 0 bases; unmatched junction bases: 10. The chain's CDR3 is CASSLNPTSGSTDTQYF. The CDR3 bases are TGCGCCAGCAGCCTCAACCCTACTAGCGGTAGCACAGATACGCAGTATTTT.

In DNA form, the CDR3 reads TGTGCCAGCAGCCCAGGGAATAGGGGATCACCCCTCCACTTT. This translates into CASSPGNRGSPLHF. The chain combines TRBV11-2 with TRBJ1-6; the D gene is possibly TRBD1 (5 bases). The CDR3 is 14 amino acids. Trimming shortened V by 5 bases and J by 10 bases, and 15 bases separated the two germline ends. Germline V lookup: CDR1 SGHAT, CDR2 FQNNGV.

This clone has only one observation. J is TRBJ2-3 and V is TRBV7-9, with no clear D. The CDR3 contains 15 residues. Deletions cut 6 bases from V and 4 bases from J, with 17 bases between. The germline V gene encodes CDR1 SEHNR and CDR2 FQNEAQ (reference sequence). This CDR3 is CASRIGLLRADTQYF. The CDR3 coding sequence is TGTGCCAGCAGAATAGGATTACTTCGGGCAGATACGCAGTATTTT.

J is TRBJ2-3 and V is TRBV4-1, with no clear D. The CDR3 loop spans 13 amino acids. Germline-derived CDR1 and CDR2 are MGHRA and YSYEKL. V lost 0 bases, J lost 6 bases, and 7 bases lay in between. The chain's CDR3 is CASSQERADTQYF. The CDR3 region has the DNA TGCGCCAGCAGCCAAGAACGAGCGGATACGCAGTATTTT.

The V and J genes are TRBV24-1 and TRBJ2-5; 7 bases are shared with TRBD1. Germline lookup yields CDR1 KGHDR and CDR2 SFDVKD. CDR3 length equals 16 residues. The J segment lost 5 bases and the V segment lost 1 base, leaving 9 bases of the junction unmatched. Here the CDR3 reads CATSDFKQGKRETQYF. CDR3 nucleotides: TGTGCCACCAGTGATTTTAAACAGGGGAAACGCGAGACCCAGTACTTC.

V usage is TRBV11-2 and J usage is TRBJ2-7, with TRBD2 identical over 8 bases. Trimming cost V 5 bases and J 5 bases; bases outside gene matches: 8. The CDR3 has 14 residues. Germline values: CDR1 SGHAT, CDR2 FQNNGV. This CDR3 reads CASSTQRGINEQYF. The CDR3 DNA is TGTGCCAGCAGCACCCAGCGGGGGATCAACGAGCAGTACTTC.

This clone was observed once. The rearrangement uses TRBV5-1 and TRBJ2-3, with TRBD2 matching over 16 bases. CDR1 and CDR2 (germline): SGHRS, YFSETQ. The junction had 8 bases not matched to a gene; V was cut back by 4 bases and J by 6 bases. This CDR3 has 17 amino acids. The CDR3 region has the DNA TGCGCCAGCAGCGTGGGACTAGCGGGGGGGCCAGTTGATACGCAGTATTTT. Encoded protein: CASSVGLAGGPVDTQYF.

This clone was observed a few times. CDR3 protein: CASSEDGGQSYEQYF. As DNA, the CDR3 is TGTGCCAGCAGTGAAGACGGCGGACAGTCCTACGAGCAGTACTTC. This rearrangement joins TRBV6-1 to TRBJ2-7; tentatively, D is TRBD1 (6 bases). The germline gives CDR1 MNHNS, CDR2 SASEGT. The V end was cut by 1 base, the J end by 1 base, with 11 bases between. The CDR3 length is 15 residues.

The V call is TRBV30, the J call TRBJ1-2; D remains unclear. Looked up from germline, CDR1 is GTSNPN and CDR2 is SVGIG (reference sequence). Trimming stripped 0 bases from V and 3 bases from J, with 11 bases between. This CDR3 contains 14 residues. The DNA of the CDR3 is TGTGCCTGGAGTGTGGCAGAAGATGACTATGGCTACACCTTC. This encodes CAWSVAEDDYGYTF.

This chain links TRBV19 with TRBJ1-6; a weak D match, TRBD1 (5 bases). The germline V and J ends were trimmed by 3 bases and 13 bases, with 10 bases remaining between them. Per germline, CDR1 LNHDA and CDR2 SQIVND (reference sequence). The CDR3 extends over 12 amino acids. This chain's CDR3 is CASSITGSPLHF. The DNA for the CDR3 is TGTGCCAGTAGTATCACAGGCTCTCCCCTCCACTTT. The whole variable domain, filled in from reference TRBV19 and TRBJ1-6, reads DGGITQSPKYLFRKEGQNVTLSCEQNLNHDAMYWYRQDPGQGLRLIYYSQIVNDFQKGDIAEGYSVSREKKESFPLTVTSAQKNPTAFYLCASSITGSPLHFGNGTRLTVT.

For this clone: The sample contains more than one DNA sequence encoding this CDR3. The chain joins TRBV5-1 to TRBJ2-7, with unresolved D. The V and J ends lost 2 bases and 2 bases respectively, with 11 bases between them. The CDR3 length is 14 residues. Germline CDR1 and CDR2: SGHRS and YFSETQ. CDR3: CASSFLGGTYEQYF. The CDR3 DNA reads TGCGCCAGCAGCTTTCTCGGCGGTACCTACGAGCAGTACTTC.

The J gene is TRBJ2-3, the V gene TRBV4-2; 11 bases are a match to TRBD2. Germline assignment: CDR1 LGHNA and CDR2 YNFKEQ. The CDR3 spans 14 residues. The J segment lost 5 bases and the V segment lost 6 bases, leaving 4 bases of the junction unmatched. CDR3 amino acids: CASRLAGGGDTQYF. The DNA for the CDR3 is TGTGCCAGCAGGCTAGCGGGGGGAGGAGATACGCAGTATTTT.

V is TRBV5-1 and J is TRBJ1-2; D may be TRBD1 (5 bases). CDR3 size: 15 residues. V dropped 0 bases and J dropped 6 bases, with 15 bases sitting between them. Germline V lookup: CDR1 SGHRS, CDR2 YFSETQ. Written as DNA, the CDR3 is TGCGCCAGCAGCTTGGCCGCAGGGCAGACGGATGGCTACACCTTC. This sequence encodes CASSLAAGQTDGYTF.

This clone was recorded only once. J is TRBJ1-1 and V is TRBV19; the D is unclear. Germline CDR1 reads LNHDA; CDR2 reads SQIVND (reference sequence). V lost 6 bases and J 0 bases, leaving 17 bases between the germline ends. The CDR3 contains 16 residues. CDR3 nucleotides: TGTGCCAGTAGCACCGGGCCCGGCGGGATGAACACTGAAGCTTTCTTT. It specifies CASSTGPGGMNTEAFF. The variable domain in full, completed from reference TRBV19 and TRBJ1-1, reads DGGITQSPKYLFRKEGQNVTLSCEQNLNHDAMYWYRQDPGQGLRLIYYSQIVNDFQKGDIAEGYSVSREKKESFPLTVTSAQKNPTAFYLCASSTGPGGMNTEAFFGQGTRLTVV.

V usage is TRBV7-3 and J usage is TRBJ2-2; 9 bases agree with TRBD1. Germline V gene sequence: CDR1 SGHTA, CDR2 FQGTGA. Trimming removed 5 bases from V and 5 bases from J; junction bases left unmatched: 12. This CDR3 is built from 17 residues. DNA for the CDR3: TGTGCCAGCAGCCCCGGATGGACAGGGGCGGGTACCGGGGAGCTGTTTTTT. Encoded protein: CASSPGWTGAGTGELFF.

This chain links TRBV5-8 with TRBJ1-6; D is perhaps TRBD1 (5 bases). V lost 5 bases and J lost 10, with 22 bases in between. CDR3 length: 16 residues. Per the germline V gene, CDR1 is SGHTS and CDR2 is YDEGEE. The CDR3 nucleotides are TGTGCCAGCAGGATCAGACTTAGGGGAAAGGAATCACCCCTCCACTTT. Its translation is CASRIRLRGKESPLHF.

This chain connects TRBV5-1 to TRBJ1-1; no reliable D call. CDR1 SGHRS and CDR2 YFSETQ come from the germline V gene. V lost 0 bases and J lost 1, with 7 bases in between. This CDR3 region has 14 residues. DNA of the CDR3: TGCGCCAGCAGCTTGGCAGCGGCGAACACTGAAGCTTTCTTT. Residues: CASSLAAANTEAFF.

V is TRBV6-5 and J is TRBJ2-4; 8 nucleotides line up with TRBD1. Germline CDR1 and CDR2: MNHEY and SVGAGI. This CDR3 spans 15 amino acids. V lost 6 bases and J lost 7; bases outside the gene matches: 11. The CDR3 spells CASSLGQGGRNIQYF. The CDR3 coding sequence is TGTGCCAGCAGCCTCGGACAGGGAGGAAGGAACATTCAGTACTTC.

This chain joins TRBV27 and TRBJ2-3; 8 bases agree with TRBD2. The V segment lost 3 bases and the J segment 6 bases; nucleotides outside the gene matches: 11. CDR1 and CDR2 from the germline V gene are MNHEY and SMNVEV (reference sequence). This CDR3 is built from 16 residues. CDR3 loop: CASSLNSGDRWDTQYF. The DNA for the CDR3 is TGTGCCAGCAGTTTGAATAGCGGGGACCGCTGGGATACGCAGTATTTT.

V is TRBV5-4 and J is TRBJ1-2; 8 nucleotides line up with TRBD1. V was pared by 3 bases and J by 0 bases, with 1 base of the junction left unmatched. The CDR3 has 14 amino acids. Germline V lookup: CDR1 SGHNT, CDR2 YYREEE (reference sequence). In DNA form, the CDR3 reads TGTGCCAGCAGCTCACAGGGGGCTAACTATGGCTACACCTTC. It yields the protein CASSSQGANYGYTF.

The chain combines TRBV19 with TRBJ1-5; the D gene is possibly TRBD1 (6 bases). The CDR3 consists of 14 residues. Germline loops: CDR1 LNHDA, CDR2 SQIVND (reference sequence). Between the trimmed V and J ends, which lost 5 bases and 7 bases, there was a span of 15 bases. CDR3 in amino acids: CASSLQQGRQPQHF. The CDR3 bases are TGTGCCAGTAGTCTCCAACAGGGTAGGCAGCCCCAGCATTTT.

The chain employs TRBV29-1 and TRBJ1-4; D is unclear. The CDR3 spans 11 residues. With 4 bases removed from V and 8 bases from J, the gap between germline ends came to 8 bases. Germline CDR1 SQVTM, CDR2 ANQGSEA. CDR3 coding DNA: TGCAGCGTTGGTCTAGGCGAAAAACTGTTTTTT. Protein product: CSVGLGEKLFF.

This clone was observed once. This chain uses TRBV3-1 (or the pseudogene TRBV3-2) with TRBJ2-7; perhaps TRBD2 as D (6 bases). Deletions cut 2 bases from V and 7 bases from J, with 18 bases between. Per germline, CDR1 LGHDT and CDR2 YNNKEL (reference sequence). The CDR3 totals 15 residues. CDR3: CASSQPLAPPGEQYF. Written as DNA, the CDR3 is TGTGCCAGCAGCCAACCACTAGCACCCCCCGGAGAGCAGTACTTC.